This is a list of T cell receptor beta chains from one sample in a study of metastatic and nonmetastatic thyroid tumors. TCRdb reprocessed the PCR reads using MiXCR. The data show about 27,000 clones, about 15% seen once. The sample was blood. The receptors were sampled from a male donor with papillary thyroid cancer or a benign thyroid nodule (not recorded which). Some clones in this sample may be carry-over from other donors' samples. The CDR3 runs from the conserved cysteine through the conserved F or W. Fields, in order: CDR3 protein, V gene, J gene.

CASSLVGGLSYGYTF	TRBV5-6	TRBJ1-2
CASRSGSSYEQYF	TRBV6-1	TRBJ2-7
CASSLEGRSAEAFF	TRBV28	TRBJ1-1
CSVEGQPGSEQFF	TRBV29-1	TRBJ2-1
CATSGPNTDTQYF	TRBV24-1	TRBJ2-3
CASSQDPQRDFSYNEQFF	TRBV3-1	TRBJ2-1
CASTPAGTYEQHF	TRBV7-6	TRBJ2-7
CSARYGDNYGYTF	TRBV20-1	TRBJ1-2
CASSIDNYGYTF	TRBV6-9	TRBJ1-2
CSARDSTLSGNTIYF	TRBV20-1	TRBJ1-3
CASSDPGGEAFF	TRBV9	TRBJ1-1
CASSYLSSGDTQYF	TRBV6-9	TRBJ2-3
CASRGGAGNQPQHF	TRBV19	TRBJ1-5
CASSLGAGGQPQHF	TRBV12-3/TRBV12-4	TRBJ1-5
CSAPPGLVDNEQFF	TRBV20-1	TRBJ2-1
CASSPHKATDRGRSYEQYF	TRBV5-1	TRBJ2-7
CASTELAGAREQYF	TRBV28	TRBJ2-7
CSASRPGRTNTEAFF	TRBV20-1	TRBJ1-1
CASSLGAGLNEKLFF	TRBV7-9	TRBJ1-4
CASRLGQAHSGANVLTF	TRBV6-1	TRBJ2-6
CSARQGRDYGYTF	TRBV20-1	TRBJ1-2
CASSTEGFYEQYF	TRBV6-1	TRBJ2-7
CAWSVLGTSGSNEQFF	TRBV30	TRBJ2-1
CASSERGQRNSPLHF	TRBV6-2/TRBV6-3	TRBJ1-6
CATSPDLLTDTQYF	TRBV27	TRBJ2-3
CASSLGGHNQPQHF	TRBV12-3/TRBV12-4	TRBJ1-5
CSAPKGTGNSPLHF	TRBV20-1	TRBJ1-6
CASRRDTSNTVELFF	TRBV7-9	TRBJ2-2
CASSSRLAALYNEQFF	TRBV11-2	TRBJ2-1
CASSEYWGTTEAFF	TRBV6-1	TRBJ1-1